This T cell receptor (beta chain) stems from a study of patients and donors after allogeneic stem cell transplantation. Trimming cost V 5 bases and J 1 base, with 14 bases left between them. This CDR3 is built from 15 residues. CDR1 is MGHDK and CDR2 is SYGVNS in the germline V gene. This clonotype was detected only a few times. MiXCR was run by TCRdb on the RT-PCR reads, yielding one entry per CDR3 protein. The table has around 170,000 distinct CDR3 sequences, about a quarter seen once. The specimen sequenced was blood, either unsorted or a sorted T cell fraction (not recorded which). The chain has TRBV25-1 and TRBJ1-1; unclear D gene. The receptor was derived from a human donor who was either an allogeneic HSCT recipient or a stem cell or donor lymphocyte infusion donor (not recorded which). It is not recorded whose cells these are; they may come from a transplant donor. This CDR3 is CASSPPLPGNTEAFF. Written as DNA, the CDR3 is TGTGCCAGCAGTCCCCCACTACCTGGGAACACTGAAGCTTTCTTT.